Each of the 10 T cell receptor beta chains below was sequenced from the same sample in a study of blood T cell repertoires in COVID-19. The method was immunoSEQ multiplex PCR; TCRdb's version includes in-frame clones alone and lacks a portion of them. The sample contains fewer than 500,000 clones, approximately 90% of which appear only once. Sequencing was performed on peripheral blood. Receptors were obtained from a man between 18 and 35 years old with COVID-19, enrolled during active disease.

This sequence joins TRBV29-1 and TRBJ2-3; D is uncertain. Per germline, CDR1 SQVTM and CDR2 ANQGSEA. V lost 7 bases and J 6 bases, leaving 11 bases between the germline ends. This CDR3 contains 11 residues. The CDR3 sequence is CSADRRDTQYF. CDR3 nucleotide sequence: TGCAGCGCTGATCGGCGGGATACGCAGTATTTT.

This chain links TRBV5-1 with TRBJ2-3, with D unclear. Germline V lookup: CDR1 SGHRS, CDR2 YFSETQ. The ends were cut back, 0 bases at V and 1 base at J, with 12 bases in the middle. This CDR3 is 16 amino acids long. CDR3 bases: TGCGCCAGCAGCTTGGACCCAACGGTAGGCACAGATACGCAGTATTTT. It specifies CASSLDPTVGTDTQYF. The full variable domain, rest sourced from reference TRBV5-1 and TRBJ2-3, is KAGVTQTPRYLIKTRGQQVTLSCSPISGHRSVSWYQQTPGQGLQFLFEYFSETQRNKGNFPGRFSGRQFSNSRSEMNVSTLELGDSALYLCASSLDPTVGTDTQYFGPGTRLTVL.

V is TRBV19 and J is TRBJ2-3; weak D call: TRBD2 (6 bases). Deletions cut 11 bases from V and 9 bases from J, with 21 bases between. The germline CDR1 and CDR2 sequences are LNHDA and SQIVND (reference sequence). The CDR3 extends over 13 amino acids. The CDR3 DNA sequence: TGTGCCGGTACTGGGGGGTCCGGTCAGACGCAGTATTTT. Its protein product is CAGTGGSGQTQYF.

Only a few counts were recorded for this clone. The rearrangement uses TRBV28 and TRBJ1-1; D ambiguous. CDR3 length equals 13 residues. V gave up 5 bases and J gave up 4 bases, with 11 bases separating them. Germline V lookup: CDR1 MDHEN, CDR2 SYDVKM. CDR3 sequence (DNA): TGTGCCAGCAGTCTACTAAGCGGCACTGAAGCTTTCTTT. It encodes CASSLLSGTEAFF.

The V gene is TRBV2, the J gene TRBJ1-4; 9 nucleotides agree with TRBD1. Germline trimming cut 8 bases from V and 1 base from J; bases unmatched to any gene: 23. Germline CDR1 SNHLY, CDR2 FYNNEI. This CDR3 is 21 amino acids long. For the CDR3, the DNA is TGTGCCAGCCCTAAGGGACAGGGACCATCCCCCGATCTAAGAACTAATGAAAAACTGTTTTTT. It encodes CASPKGQGPSPDLRTNEKLFF. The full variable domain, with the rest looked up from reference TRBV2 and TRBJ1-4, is EPEVTQTPSHQVTQMGQEVILRCVPISNHLYFYWYRQILGQKVEFLVSFYNNEISEKSEIFDDQFSVERPDGSNFTLKIRSTKLEDSAMYFCASPKGQGPSPDLRTNEKLFFGSGTQLSVL.

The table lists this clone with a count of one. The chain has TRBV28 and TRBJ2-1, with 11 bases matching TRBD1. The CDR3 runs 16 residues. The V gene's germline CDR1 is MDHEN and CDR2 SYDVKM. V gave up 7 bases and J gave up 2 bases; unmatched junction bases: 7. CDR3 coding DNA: TGTGCCAGCAATCCGTCGGGACAGGGGGCCTACAATGAGCAGTTCTTC. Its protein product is CASNPSGQGAYNEQFF.

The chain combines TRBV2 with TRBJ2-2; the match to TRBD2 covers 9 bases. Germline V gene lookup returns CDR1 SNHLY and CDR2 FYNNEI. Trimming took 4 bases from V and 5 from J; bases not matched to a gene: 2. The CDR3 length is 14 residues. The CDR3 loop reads CASSASGKTGELFF. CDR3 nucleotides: TGTGCCAGCAGTGCTAGCGGGAAGACCGGGGAGCTGTTTTTT.

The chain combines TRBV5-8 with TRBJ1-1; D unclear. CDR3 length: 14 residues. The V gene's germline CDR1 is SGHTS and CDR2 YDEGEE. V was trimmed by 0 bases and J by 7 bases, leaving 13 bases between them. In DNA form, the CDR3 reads TGTGCCAGCAGCTTGGAAAGTCGGCGGCGTGAAGCTTTCTTT. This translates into CASSLESRRREAFF.

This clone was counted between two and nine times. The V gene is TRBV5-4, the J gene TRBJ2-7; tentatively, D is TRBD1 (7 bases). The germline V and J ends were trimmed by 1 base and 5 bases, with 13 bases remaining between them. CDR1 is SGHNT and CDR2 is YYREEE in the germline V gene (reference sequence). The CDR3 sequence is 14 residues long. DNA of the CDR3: TGTGCCAGCAGCTTGTCAGGGGGGCACGACGAGCAGTACTTC. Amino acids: CASSLSGGHDEQYF.

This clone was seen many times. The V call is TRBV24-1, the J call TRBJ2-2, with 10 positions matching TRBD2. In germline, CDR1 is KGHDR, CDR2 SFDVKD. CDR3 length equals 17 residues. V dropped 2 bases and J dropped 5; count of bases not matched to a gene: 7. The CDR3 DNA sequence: TGTGCCACCAGTGATTGGAGCACTAGCGGGAAAACCGGGGAGCTGTTTTTT. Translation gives CATSDWSTSGKTGELFF.